The 25 T cell receptor beta chains listed next were all sequenced from one sample in a study of memory CD4+ T cells and cytomegalovirus serostatus. Generated by immunoSEQ multiplex PCR, the TCRdb table keeps only in-frame clones and is missing some. The sample carries 50,000 or so clones, about 70% recorded once. Single viable CD3+CD4+CD8-CD45RO+ cells were sorted as the memory CD4+ T cells. Specimen: memory CD4+ T cells from blood. Receptors were obtained from an adult in good health and CMV-seropositive.

This clone was picked up a small number of times. This CDR3 is also generated by other DNA sequences in the sample. The V gene is TRBV2, the J gene TRBJ1-5; D gene unclear. The CDR3 loop spans 13 amino acids. Deletions cut 4 bases from V and 2 bases from J, with 6 bases between. The germline CDR1 and CDR2 sequences are SNHLY and FYNNEI. The CDR3 sequence: CASSASGNQPQHF. Here the CDR3 DNA reads TGTGCCAGCAGTGCTTCAGGCAATCAGCCCCAGCATTTT.

V is TRBV18 and J is TRBJ2-5; D tentatively reads TRBD1 or TRBD2 (6 bases each). V was pared by 2 bases and J by 3 bases, with 13 bases between. Germline values: CDR1 KGHSH, CDR2 LQKENI. This CDR3 spans 15 amino acids. For the CDR3, the DNA is TGTGCCAGCTCACCAGGAGGGCCAGGGGAAGAGACCCAGTACTTC. It is translated as CASSPGGPGEETQYF. Together with reference TRBV18 and TRBJ2-5, the CDR3 gives the full variable domain: NAGVMQNPRHLVRRRGQEARLRCSPMKGHSHVYWYRQLPEEGLKFMVYLQKENIIDESGMPKERFSAEFPKEGPSILRIQQVVRGDSAAYFCASSPGGPGEETQYFGPGTRLLVL.

The chain combines TRBV7-2 with TRBJ2-3, with a tentative D call TRBD2 (6 bases). Per the germline V gene, CDR1 is SGHTA and CDR2 is FQGNSA. V was shortened by 3 bases and J by 3 bases, with 13 bases between the two germline ends. The CDR3 is 15 amino acids. In nucleotides, the CDR3 is TGTGCCAGCAGCTTGGGGGGAGGAAGGACAGATACGCAGTATTTT. The encoded protein is CASSLGGGRTDTQYF.

The chain recombines TRBV9 with TRBJ1-4; unclear D gene. The CDR3 is made up of 13 amino acids. With 1 base removed from V and 3 bases from J, the gap between germline ends came to 4 bases. Germline CDR1 reads SGDLS; CDR2 reads YYNGEE. The CDR3 nucleotides are TGTGCCAGCAGCGTATCGTCTAATGAAAAACTGTTTTTT. Translating gives CASSVSSNEKLFF.

This clone was recorded a few times. The rearrangement links TRBV6-5 to TRBJ2-4; the D gene could be TRBD1 or TRBD2 (6 bases each). CDR1 and CDR2 from the germline V gene are MNHEY and SVGAGI. This CDR3 has 15 residues. Trimming shortened V by 2 bases and J by 8 bases, and 16 bases separated the two germline ends. CDR3 residues: CASSYLGGISDIQYF. The CDR3 nucleotides read TGTGCCAGCAGTTACCTAGGGGGGATCTCGGACATTCAGTACTTC.

The V gene is TRBV7-9, the J gene TRBJ2-3; D is undetermined. V was shortened by 4 bases and J by 0 bases, with 11 bases between the two germline ends. CDR1 and CDR2 (germline): SEHNR, FQNEAQ (reference sequence). The CDR3 is 15 residues long. CDR3 coding DNA: TGTGCCAGCAGCTCAAACAAGATTAGCACAGATACGCAGTATTTT. Translated, it gives CASSSNKISTDTQYF. Full variable domain (remainder filled in from reference TRBV7-9 and TRBJ2-3): DTGVSQNPRHKITKRGQNVTFRCDPISEHNRLYWYRQTLGQGPEFLTYFQNEAQLEKSRLLSDRFSAERPKGSFSTLEIQRTEQGDSAMYLCASSSNKISTDTQYFGPGTRLTVL.

In its sample, this clone ranks as medium-sized. This chain uses TRBV5-6 with TRBJ1-6, with TRBD1 identical over 10 bases. Germline V gene sequence: CDR1 SGHDT, CDR2 YYEEEE. V shed 4 bases, J shed 10 bases, and the junction held 11 bases outside the gene matches. The CDR3 runs to 16 residues. CDR3 DNA: TGTGCCAGCAGCCCCCGGGACAGGGGTTGGAACTCACCCCTCCACTTT. Amino acids: CASSPRDRGWNSPLHF. The variable domain in full, with the rest retrieved from reference TRBV5-6 and TRBJ1-6, is DAGVTQSPTHLIKTRGQQVTLRCSPKSGHDTVSWYQQALGQGPQFIFQYYEEEERQRGNFPDRFSGHQFPNYSSELNVNALLLGDSALYLCASSPRDRGWNSPLHFGNGTRLTVT.

The genes are TRBV6-6 and TRBJ1-1; D gene uncertain. This CDR3 spans 12 amino acids. V was cut by 0 bases and J by 1 base, with 0 bases left in between. Per germline, CDR1 MNHNY and CDR2 SVGAGI (reference sequence). CDR3 region: CASSYSNTEAFF. DNA for the CDR3: TGTGCCAGCAGTTACTCGAACACTGAAGCTTTCTTT.

This clone was counted only a few times. The CDR3 nucleotides read TGTGCCAGCAGTGAAGAGGATGGCTATGGCTACACCTTC. This translates into CASSEEDGYGYTF. The chain has TRBV2 and TRBJ1-2; D is unresolved. The CDR3 runs 13 residues. CDR1 and CDR2 (germline): SNHLY, FYNNEI. V was cut by 1 base and J by 4 bases, with 7 bases left in between.

This clone came up a few times. The J gene is TRBJ2-7, the V gene TRBV27; D not certain. CDR3 length equals 13 residues. Germline V lookup: CDR1 MNHEY, CDR2 SMNVEV (reference sequence). V was cut by 6 bases and J by 1 base, with 10 bases left in between. The CDR3 reads CASRTTGSYEQYF. CDR3 sequence (DNA): TGTGCCAGCAGGACCACCGGGTCCTACGAGCAGTACTTC.

The J gene is TRBJ2-2, the V gene TRBV27; D is perhaps TRBD2 (7 bases). The V end was cut by 7 bases, the J end by 2 bases, with 11 bases between. The CDR3 is 14 amino acids. Germline loops: CDR1 MNHEY, CDR2 SMNVEV (reference sequence). CDR3 in amino acids: CASNGGPNTGELFF. CDR3 DNA sequence: TGTGCCAGCAACGGGGGGCCCAACACCGGGGAGCTGTTTTTT.

This clone came up once. The genes are TRBV25-1 and TRBJ1-6; D is possibly TRBD1 (6 bases). Looked up from germline, CDR1 is MGHDK and CDR2 is SYGVNS. CDR3 length: 14 amino acids. Deletions cut 2 bases from V and 7 bases from J, with 9 bases between. The CDR3 sequence: CASSEGQGNSPLHF. For the CDR3, the DNA is TGTGCCAGCAGTGAAGGGCAGGGGAATTCACCCCTCCACTTT.

J is TRBJ1-1 and V is TRBV4-2; no reliable D call. Germline assignment: CDR1 LGHNA and CDR2 YNFKEQ. The CDR3 has 15 residues. V gave up 0 bases and J gave up 1 base, with 9 bases separating them. The CDR3 coding sequence is TGTGCCAGCAGCCAAGATGCGGGCAGGAACACTGAAGCTTTCTTT. Translation gives CASSQDAGRNTEAFF.

The chain carries TRBV4-2 and TRBJ2-7; the D call may be TRBD1 or TRBD2 (5 bases each). Germline lookup yields CDR1 LGHNA and CDR2 YNFKEQ. The CDR3 has 14 residues. With 1 base removed from V and 6 bases from J, the gap between germline ends came to 13 bases. The CDR3 here is CASSQARRGGEQYF. CDR3 coding DNA: TGTGCCAGCAGCCAAGCGCGCCGGGGCGGCGAGCAGTACTTC.

This sequence joins TRBV5-4 and TRBJ2-3; TRBD2 matches 9 bases. CDR3 size: 14 residues. V was clipped by 8 bases and J by 1 base; unmatched bases: 5. Germline V gene data show CDR1 as SGHNT and CDR2 as YYREEE (reference sequence). The CDR3, as DNA: TGTGCCAGTCGCAAGCGGGGGGGCACAGATACGCAGTATTTT. Translated, it gives CASRKRGGTDTQYF.

The chain joins TRBV2 to TRBJ1-6, with 7 bases matching TRBD1. Germline assignment: CDR1 SNHLY and CDR2 FYNNEI. This CDR3 spans 20 amino acids. The V and J ends lost 5 bases and 0 bases, in that order; junction bases with no gene match: 16. This chain's CDR3 is CASSTPRTGFPSSYNSPLHF. Written as DNA, the CDR3 is TGTGCCAGCAGTACCCCCCGGACAGGTTTCCCGAGCTCCTATAATTCACCCCTCCACTTT.

This sequence joins TRBV19 and TRBJ2-7, with 7 bases lining up with TRBD1. Germline trimming cut 5 bases from V and 4 bases from J; bases unmatched to any gene: 14. Germline V gene lookup returns CDR1 LNHDA and CDR2 SQIVND (reference sequence). The CDR3 is made up of 16 amino acids. CDR3 loop: CASSEGWDSREYEQYF. CDR3 in DNA: TGTGCCAGTAGTGAGGGCTGGGACAGCCGCGAGTACGAGCAGTACTTC.

The rearrangement links TRBV28 to TRBJ2-7; 13 nucleotides line up with TRBD2. The germline gives CDR1 MDHEN, CDR2 SYDVKM. This CDR3 has 15 residues. Trimming took 7 bases from V and 3 from J; bases not matched to a gene: 6. The CDR3 bases are TGTGCCAGCACCACCAGGACTAGCGGGGGCTACGAGCAGTACTTC. The encoded protein is CASTTRTSGGYEQYF.

The chain recombines TRBV5-1 with TRBJ2-1, with D possibly being TRBD2 (6 bases). The V gene's germline CDR1 is SGHRS and CDR2 YFSETQ. The CDR3 contains 14 residues. V lost 1 base and J 9 bases, leaving 14 bases between the germline ends. The CDR3 loop reads CASSLSQDSGEQFF. CDR3 nucleotide sequence: TGCGCCAGCAGCTTGTCTCAGGATAGCGGTGAGCAGTTCTTC.

The chain joins TRBV6-1 to TRBJ1-1, with D possibly TRBD1 on 5 matching bases. V dropped 1 base and J dropped 3 bases, with 12 bases sitting between them. Germline values: CDR1 MNHNS, CDR2 SASEGT. The CDR3 is 15 amino acids. The chain's CDR3 is CASSEEGTEYTEAFF. In nucleotides, the CDR3 is TGTGCCAGCAGTGAAGAGGGGACTGAATACACTGAAGCTTTCTTT.

The chain uses TRBV7-8 and TRBJ2-3, with D uncertain. V was cut by 1 base and J by 0 bases, with 11 bases left in between. Germline V gives CDR1 SGHVS, CDR2 FQNEAQ. This CDR3 contains 16 residues. CDR3 sequence: CASSLGAAGSTDTQYF. CDR3 DNA: TGTGCCAGCAGCTTAGGGGCAGCAGGTAGCACAGATACGCAGTATTTT.

This clone was found a few times. The chain combines TRBV5-1 with TRBJ1-4, with 7 positions matching TRBD1. The J segment lost 2 bases and the V segment lost 4 bases, leaving 5 bases of the junction unmatched. Germline V CDR1 and CDR2: SGHRS, YFSETQ. This CDR3 contains 15 residues. CDR3 in amino acids: CASSRDRGTNEKLFF. CDR3 sequence (DNA): TGCGCCAGCAGCCGGGACAGAGGGACTAATGAAAAACTGTTTTTT.

The chain employs TRBV27 and TRBJ2-3; D is perhaps TRBD2 (7 bases). The CDR3 is 16 amino acids. In germline, CDR1 is MNHEY, CDR2 SMNVEV (reference sequence). Trimming stripped 6 bases from V and 2 bases from J, with 18 bases between. In DNA form, the CDR3 reads TGTGCCAGCAGCCGGCGGGGGCCCATATACACAGATACGCAGTATTTT. It is translated as CASSRRGPIYTDTQYF.

On this clone: A junction boundary mismatches the germline segment, possibly from a read error. The chain combines TRBV6-1 with TRBJ1-1; TRBD1 might be the D (5 bases). From germline, CDR1 is MNHNS and CDR2 SASEGT. CDR3 length: 15 amino acids. Here the CDR3 reads CASSESRDGNAEAFF. CDR3 sequence (DNA): TGTGCCAGCAGTGAATCTCGGGACGGGAACGCTGAAGCTTTCTTT.

This clone is medium-sized in the sample. The chain couples TRBV6-6 to TRBJ1-6; a possible D gene is TRBD1 (6 bases). The CDR3 covers 15 residues. Germline V CDR1 and CDR2: MNHNY, SVGAGI (reference sequence). V was clipped by 0 bases and J by 9 bases, with 12 bases between them. For the CDR3, the DNA is TGTGCCAGCAGTTACTCGATACAGGGTAGTTCACCCCTCCACTTT. It codes for CASSYSIQGSSPLHF.